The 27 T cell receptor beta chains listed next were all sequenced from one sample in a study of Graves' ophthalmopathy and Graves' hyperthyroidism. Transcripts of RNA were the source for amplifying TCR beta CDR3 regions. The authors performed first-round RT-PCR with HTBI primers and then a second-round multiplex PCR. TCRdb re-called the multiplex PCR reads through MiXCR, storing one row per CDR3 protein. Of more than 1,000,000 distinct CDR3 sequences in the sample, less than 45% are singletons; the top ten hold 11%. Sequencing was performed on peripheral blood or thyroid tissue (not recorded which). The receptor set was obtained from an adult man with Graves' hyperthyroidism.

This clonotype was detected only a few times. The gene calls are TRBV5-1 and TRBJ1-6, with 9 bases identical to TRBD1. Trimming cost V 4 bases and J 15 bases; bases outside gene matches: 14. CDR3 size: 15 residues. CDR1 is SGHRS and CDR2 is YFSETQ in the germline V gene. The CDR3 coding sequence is TGCGCCAGCAGCACCGGGACAGGGTCCATGTCGGGCCTCCACTTT. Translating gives CASSTGTGSMSGLHF.

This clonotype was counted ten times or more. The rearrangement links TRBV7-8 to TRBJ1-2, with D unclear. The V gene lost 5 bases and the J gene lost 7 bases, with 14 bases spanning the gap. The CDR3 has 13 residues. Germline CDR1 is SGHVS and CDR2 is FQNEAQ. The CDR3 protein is CASSPRDKSGYTF. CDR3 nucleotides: TGTGCCAGCAGCCCCAGAGACAAATCTGGCTACACCTTC.

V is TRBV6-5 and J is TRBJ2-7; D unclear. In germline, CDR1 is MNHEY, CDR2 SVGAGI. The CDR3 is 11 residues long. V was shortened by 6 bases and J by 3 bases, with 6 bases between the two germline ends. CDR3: CASRWVYEQYF. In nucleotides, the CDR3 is TGTGCCAGCAGATGGGTCTACGAGCAGTACTTC.

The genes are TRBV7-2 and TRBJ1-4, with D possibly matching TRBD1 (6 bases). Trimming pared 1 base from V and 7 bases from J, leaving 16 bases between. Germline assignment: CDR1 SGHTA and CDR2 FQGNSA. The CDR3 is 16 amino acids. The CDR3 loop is CASSLDGGTLGEKLFF. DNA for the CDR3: TGTGCCAGCAGCTTAGACGGGGGCACCTTGGGTGAAAAACTGTTTTTT.

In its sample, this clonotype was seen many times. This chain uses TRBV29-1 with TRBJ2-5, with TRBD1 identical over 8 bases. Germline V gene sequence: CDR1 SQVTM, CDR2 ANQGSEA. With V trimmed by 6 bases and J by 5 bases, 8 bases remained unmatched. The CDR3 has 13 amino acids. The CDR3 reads CSVLGQVAETQYF. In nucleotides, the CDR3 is TGCAGCGTGCTGGGACAGGTGGCGGAGACCCAGTACTTC.

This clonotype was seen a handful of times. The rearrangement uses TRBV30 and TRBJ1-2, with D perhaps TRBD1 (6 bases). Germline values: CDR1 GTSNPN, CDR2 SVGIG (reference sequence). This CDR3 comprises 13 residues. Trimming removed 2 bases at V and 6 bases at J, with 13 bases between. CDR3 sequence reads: CAWSSGGAHGYTF. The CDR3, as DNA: TGTGCCTGGAGTTCGGGGGGCGCGCATGGCTACACCTTC.

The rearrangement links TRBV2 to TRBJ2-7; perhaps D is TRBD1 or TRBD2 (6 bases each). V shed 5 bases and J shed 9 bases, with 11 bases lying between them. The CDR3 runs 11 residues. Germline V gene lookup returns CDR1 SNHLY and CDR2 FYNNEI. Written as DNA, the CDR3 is TGTGCCAGCAGTACCGAGGGGGGGCAGTACTTC. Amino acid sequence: CASSTEGGQYF.

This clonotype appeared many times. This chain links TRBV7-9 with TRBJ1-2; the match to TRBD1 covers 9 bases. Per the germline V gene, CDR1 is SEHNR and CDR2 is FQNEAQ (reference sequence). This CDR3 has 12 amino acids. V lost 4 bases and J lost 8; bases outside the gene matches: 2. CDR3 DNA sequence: TGTGCCAGCAGCTACGGGACAGGGGGCTACACCTTC. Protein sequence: CASSYGTGGYTF.

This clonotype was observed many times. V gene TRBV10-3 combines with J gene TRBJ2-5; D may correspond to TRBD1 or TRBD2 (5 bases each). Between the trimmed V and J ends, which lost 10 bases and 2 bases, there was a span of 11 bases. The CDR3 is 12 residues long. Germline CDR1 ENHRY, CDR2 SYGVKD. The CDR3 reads CATGTDQETQYF. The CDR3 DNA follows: TGTGCCACCGGGACGGATCAAGAGACCCAGTACTTC.

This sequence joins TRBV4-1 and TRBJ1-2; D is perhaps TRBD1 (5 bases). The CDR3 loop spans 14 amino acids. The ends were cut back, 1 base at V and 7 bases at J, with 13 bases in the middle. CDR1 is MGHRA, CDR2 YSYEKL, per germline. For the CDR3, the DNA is TGCGCCAGCAGCCAAGGGGAGGGAAGGGGTGGCTACACCTTC. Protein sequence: CASSQGEGRGGYTF.

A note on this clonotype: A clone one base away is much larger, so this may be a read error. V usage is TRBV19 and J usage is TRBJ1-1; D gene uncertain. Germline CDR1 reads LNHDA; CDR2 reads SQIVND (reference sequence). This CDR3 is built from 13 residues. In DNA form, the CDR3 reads TGTGCCAGTATATCGGTTGGAAACACTGAAACTTTCTTT. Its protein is CASISVGNTETFF.

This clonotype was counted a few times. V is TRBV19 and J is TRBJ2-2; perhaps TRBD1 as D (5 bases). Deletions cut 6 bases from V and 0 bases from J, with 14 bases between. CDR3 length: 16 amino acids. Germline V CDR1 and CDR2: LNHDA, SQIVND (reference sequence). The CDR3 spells CASRLFGRANTGELFF. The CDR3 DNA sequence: TGTGCCAGTAGACTCTTTGGCAGGGCGAACACCGGGGAGCTGTTTTTT.

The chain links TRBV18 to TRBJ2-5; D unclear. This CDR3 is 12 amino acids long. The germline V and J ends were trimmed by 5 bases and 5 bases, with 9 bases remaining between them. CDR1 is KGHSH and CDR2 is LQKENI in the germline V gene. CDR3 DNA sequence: TGTGCCAGCTCAGTTTACGGGGAGACCCAGTACTTC. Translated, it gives CASSVYGETQYF.

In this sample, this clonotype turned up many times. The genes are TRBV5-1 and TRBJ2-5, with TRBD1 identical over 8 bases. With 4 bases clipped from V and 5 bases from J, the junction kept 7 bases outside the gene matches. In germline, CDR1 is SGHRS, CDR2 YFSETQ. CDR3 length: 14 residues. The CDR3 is CASSRRTGMETQYF. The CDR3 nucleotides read TGCGCCAGCAGCAGAAGGACAGGGATGGAGACCCAGTACTTC.

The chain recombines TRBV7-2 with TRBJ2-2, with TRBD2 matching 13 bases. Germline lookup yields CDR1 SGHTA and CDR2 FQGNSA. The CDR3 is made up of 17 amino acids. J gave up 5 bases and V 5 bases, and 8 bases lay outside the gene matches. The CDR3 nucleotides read TGTGCCAGCAGCCCAACTAGCGGGAGGGGTTATACCGGGGAGCTGTTTTTT. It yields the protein CASSPTSGRGYTGELFF.

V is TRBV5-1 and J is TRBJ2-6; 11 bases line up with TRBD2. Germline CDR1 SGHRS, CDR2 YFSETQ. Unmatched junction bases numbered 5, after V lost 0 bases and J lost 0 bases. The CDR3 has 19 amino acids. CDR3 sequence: CASSLGPLAGGSGANVLTF. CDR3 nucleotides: TGCGCCAGCAGCTTGGGCCCCCTAGCGGGGGGCTCTGGGGCCAACGTCCTGACTTTC.

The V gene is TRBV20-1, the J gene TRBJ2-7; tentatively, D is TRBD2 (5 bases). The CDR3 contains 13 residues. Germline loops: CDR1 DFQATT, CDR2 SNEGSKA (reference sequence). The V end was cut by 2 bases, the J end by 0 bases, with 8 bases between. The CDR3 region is CSARSGVSYEQYV. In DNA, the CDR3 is TGCAGTGCTAGATCCGGGGTCTCCTACGAGCAGTACGTC.

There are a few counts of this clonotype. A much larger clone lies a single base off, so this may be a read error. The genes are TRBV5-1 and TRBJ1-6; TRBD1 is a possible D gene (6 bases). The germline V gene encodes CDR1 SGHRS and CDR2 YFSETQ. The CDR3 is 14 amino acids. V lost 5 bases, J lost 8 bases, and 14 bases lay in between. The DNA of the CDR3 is TGCGCCAGCAGGCCTCCAGGGGCGGATTCACCCCTCCACTTT. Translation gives CASRPPGADSPLHF.

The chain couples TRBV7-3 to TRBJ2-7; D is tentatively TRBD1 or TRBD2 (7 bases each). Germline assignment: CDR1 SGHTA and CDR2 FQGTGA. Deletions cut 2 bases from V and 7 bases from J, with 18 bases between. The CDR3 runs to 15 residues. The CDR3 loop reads CASSLDQGGGNEQYF. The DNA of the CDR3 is TGTGCCAGCAGCTTAGATCAGGGGGGGGGAAATGAGCAGTACTTC.

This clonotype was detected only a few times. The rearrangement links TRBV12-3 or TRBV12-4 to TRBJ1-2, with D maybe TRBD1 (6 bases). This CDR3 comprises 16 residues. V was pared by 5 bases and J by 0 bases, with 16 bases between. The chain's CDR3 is CASSEDRSPSNYGYTF. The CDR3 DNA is TGTGCCAGCAGTGAAGACAGGTCCCCCTCTAACTATGGCTACACCTTC.

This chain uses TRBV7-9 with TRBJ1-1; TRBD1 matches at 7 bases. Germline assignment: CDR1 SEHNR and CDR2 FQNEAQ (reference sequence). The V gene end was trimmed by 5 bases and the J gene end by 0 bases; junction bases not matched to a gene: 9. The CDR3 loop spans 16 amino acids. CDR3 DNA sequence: TGTGCCAGCAGCCCCCAGACAGGGAGGCTGAACACTGAAGCTTTCTTT. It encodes CASSPQTGRLNTEAFF.

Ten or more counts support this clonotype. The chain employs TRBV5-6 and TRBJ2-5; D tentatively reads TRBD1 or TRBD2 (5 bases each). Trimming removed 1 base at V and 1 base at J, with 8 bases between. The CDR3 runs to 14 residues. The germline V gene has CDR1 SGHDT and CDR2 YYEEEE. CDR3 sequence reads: CASSLWGFQETQYF. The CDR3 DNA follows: TGTGCCAGCAGCTTGTGGGGGTTCCAAGAGACCCAGTACTTC.

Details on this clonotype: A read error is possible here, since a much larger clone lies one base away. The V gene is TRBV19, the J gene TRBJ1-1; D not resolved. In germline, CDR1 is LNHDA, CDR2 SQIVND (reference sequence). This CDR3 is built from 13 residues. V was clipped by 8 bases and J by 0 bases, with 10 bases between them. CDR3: CASGTNMNTEAFF. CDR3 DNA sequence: TGTGCCAGTGGAACAAACATGAACACTGAAGCTTTCTTT.

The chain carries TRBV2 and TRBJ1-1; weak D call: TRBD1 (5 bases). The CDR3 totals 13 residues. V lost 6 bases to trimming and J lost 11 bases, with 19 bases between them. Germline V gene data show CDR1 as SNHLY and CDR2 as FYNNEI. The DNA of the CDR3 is TGTGCCAGCAGCCGGTCAAGATGGGGCAGGGCTTTCTTT. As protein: CASSRSRWGRAFF.

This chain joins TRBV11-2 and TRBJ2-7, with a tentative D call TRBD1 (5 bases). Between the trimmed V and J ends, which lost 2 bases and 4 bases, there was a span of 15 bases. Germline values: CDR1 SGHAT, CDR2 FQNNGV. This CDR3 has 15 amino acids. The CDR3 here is CASSLLGVVGYEQYF. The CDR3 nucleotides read TGTGCCAGCAGCTTATTAGGGGTAGTAGGTTACGAGCAGTACTTC.

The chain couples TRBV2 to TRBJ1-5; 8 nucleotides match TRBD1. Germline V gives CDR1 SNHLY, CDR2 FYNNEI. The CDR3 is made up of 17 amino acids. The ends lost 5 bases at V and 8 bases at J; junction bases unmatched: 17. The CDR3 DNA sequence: TGTGCCAGCAGTACTCACCCGACAGGGGATAGTGAGGAGCCCCAGCATTTT. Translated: CASSTHPTGDSEEPQHF.

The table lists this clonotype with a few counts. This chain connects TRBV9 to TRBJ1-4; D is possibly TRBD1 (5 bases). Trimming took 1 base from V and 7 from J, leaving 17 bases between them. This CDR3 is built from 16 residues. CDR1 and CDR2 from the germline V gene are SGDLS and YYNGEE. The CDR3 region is CASSVSPGRDGEKLFF. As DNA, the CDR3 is TGTGCCAGCAGCGTAAGCCCCGGCAGGGACGGTGAAAAACTGTTTTTT.